The clone carrying this TCR beta chain was counted between two and nine times. Its antigen is currently unknown. These data are taken from a study of blood T cells in healthy people across ages. Whole-study context: About one barcoded beta molecule per two T cells came from capture by template switching.

With a J-beta primer mix and a sample-barcoded 5' primer, a second PCR ran about 7 to 11 cycles. TCRdb re-called the 5' RACE reads with MiXCR, one entry per CDR3 protein. The sample has 450,000 to 700,000 distinct CDR3 sequences; approximately 30% are singletons. General observations from the study: Researchers judged that diversity estimates from one million T cells fell short of true values.

This TCR was sampled from an older woman in good health. Material for sequencing was blood.

The CDR3 region is CSAREPSGNTIYF. Written as DNA, the CDR3 is TGCAGTGCTAGAGAACCCTCTGGAAACACCATATATTTT. This sequence joins TRBV20-1 and TRBJ1-3; D ambiguous. The CDR3 sequence is 13 residues long. V lost 0 bases to trimming and J lost 0 bases, with 3 bases between them. The germline CDR1 and CDR2 sequences are DFQATT and SNEGSKA (reference sequence).